The next 11 T cell receptor beta chains were all read from a single sample in a study of cytomegalovirus exposure and HLA in healthy donors. Primers: 60 Vbeta forward and 13 Jbeta reverse. Assay: immunoSEQ multiplex PCR; the TCRdb copy retains only in-frame clones and omits some. Found here are 150,000 to 200,000 clones, around 80% of them singletons; the top ten hold around 1.7%. The sequenced sample consisted of PBMCs. These receptors all come from a woman under 30 in good health and CMV-seronegative.

The gene calls are TRBV28 and TRBJ1-3, with 7 nucleotides matching TRBD1. This CDR3 contains 16 residues. Germline CDR1 MDHEN, CDR2 SYDVKM. The V segment lost 4 bases and the J segment 1 base; nucleotides outside the gene matches: 7. The CDR3 is CASSSTTGPSGNTIYF. CDR3 DNA sequence: TGTGCCAGCAGTTCCACGACAGGGCCGTCTGGAAACACCATATATTTT.

J is TRBJ2-7 and V is TRBV28; possibly TRBD2 for D (5 bases). Germline V lookup: CDR1 MDHEN, CDR2 SYDVKM. This CDR3 contains 15 residues. V was cut by 5 bases and J by 3 bases, with 17 bases left in between. CDR3 protein: CASSPRLPQRYEQYF. For the CDR3, the DNA is TGTGCCAGCAGTCCACGACTACCCCAACGCTACGAGCAGTACTTC.

This rearrangement joins TRBV9 to TRBJ1-3, with a possible D match to TRBD1 (5 bases). This CDR3 is built from 13 residues. The germline CDR1 and CDR2 sequences are SGDLS and YYNGEE. Trimming took 6 bases from V and 1 from J, leaving 8 bases between them. The CDR3 nucleotides are TGTGCCAGCACGGGGGGTTCTGGAAACACCATATATTTT. This codes for CASTGGSGNTIYF.

The J gene is TRBJ2-2, the V gene TRBV5-6, with D possibly matching TRBD1 (5 bases). Germline V gene sequence: CDR1 SGHDT, CDR2 YYEEEE. The CDR3 has 12 residues. V was cut by 4 bases and J by 7 bases, with 8 bases left in between. The DNA of the CDR3 is TGTGCCAGCAGCGGAGACAGCGGGGAGCTGTTTTTT. This encodes CASSGDSGELFF.

The chain couples TRBV9 to TRBJ1-1; D is perhaps TRBD1 (6 bases). The germline V gene has CDR1 SGDLS and CDR2 YYNGEE. V was clipped by 4 bases and J by 5 bases, with 21 bases between them. There are 16 residues in the CDR3. The CDR3: CASSNRDLLGGTEAFF. CDR3 bases: TGTGCCAGCAGCAACAGGGACCTCCTCGGGGGGACTGAAGCTTTCTTT.

This chain links TRBV15 with TRBJ2-2, with TRBD1 matching over 7 bases. This CDR3 contains 15 residues. V gave up 4 bases and J gave up 4 bases; unmatched junction bases: 6. Germline-derived CDR1 and CDR2 are LNHNV and YYDKDF (reference sequence). The CDR3 loop is CATSTRDRLTGELFF. The CDR3 region has the DNA TGTGCCACCAGCACCAGGGACAGACTCACCGGGGAGCTGTTTTTT.

This chain connects TRBV9 to TRBJ1-1, with 8 bases that match TRBD1. V lost 0 bases to trimming and J lost 6 bases; unmatched junction nucleotides: 7. The germline gives CDR1 SGDLS, CDR2 YYNGEE. The CDR3 has 15 amino acids. CDR3 residues: CASSVDGQGVSEAFF. In DNA form, the CDR3 reads TGTGCCAGCAGCGTAGACGGACAGGGTGTCTCTGAAGCTTTCTTT.

About this clone: An end of the junction differs from the germline gene, which may be a read error. The chain uses TRBV7-7 and TRBJ2-5; 7 bases are a match to TRBD1. Germline CDR1 is SSHAT and CDR2 is FNYEAQ (reference sequence). CDR3 length: 16 residues. The DNA of the CDR3 is TGTGCTAGCAGCCTAGGGATCGAGGGACAGCAAGAGACCCAGTACTTC. It yields the protein CASSLGIEGQQETQYF.

This clone was recorded a few times. The V and J genes are TRBV4-1 and TRBJ2-5, with 15 nucleotides matching TRBD2. Germline V lookup: CDR1 MGHRA, CDR2 YSYEKL. The CDR3 is 15 amino acids. Trimming took 0 bases from V and 13 from J; bases not matched to a gene: 6. The CDR3: CASSQDPLGLAGGYF. In DNA, the CDR3 is TGCGCCAGCAGCCAAGACCCCCTGGGACTAGCGGGGGGGTACTTC.

Written as DNA, the CDR3 is TGTGCCAGCAGCCCTCGGGGTAGGCACGAGCAGTACGTC. Encoded protein: CASSPRGRHEQYV. This sequence joins TRBV6-5 and TRBJ2-7; a weak D match, TRBD2 (5 bases). This CDR3 has 13 residues. Germline CDR1 and CDR2: MNHEY and SVGAGI. The ends were cut back, 6 bases at V and 5 bases at J, with 14 bases in the middle.

Of note for this clone: Different DNA sequences within this sample yield the same CDR3. CDR3 sequence (DNA): TGTGCCAGCAGCTTGGCTGGCAGCGGCGGGGAGGAGACCCAGTACTTC. Its protein product is CASSLAGSGGEETQYF. The chain has TRBV5-6 and TRBJ2-5; D might be TRBD2 (6 bases). This CDR3 contains 16 residues. Germline V lookup: CDR1 SGHDT, CDR2 YYEEEE. The V gene lost 0 bases and the J gene lost 5 bases, with 17 bases spanning the gap.